A single sample is the source of the 23 T cell receptor beta chains below, sequenced in a study of cytomegalovirus exposure and HLA in healthy donors. The PCR employed 60 Vbeta primers together with 13 Jbeta primers. Generated by immunoSEQ multiplex PCR, the TCRdb table keeps only in-frame clones and is missing some. The table includes approximately 160,000 clones, approximately 78% detected once. Sequences were obtained from PBMCs. The source is a woman between 18 and 29 years old in good health and CMV-seronegative.

The genes are TRBV18 and TRBJ2-5; the D gene is possibly TRBD2 (6 bases). V was clipped by 0 bases and J by 4 bases, with 12 bases between them. CDR3 length equals 15 residues. Germline assignment: CDR1 KGHSH and CDR2 LQKENI. The CDR3 loop is CASSPPNQGGETQYF. CDR3 nucleotides: TGTGCCAGCTCACCACCGAATCAGGGAGGAGAGACCCAGTACTTC. Variable domain in full (rest from reference TRBV18 and TRBJ2-5): NAGVMQNPRHLVRRRGQEARLRCSPMKGHSHVYWYRQLPEEGLKFMVYLQKENIIDESGMPKERFSAEFPKEGPSILRIQQVVRGDSAAYFCASSPPNQGGETQYFGPGTRLLVL.

The chain recombines TRBV29-1 with TRBJ2-5; no clear D. TRBJ2-7 matches the DNA end more closely, so the J call is doubtful. CDR1 SQVTM and CDR2 ANQGSEA come from the germline V gene. This CDR3 contains 13 residues. The CDR3 loop is CSVARPDSYEQYF. CDR3 in DNA: TGCAGCGTTGCCCGCCCCGACTCCTACGAGCAGTACTTC.

The rearrangement links TRBV27 to TRBJ1-2; D not resolved. This CDR3 region has 14 residues. V was shortened by 2 bases and J by 0 bases, with 7 bases between the two germline ends. Germline CDR1 is MNHEY and CDR2 is SMNVEV (reference sequence). CDR3 bases: TGTGCCAGCAGTTTAAGAGGTACTAACTATGGCTACACCTTC. Amino acid sequence: CASSLRGTNYGYTF.

The chain joins TRBV10-3 to TRBJ1-4; perhaps TRBD1 as D (5 bases). CDR1 and CDR2 from the germline V gene are ENHRY and SYGVKD. V gave up 6 bases and J gave up 2 bases, with 10 bases separating them. This CDR3 contains 14 residues. Written as DNA, the CDR3 is TGTGCCATCAGCCGCGGGGGGACTAATGAAAAACTGTTTTTT. Residues: CAISRGGTNEKLFF.

As DNA, the CDR3 is TGTGCCAGCAGCTTACTATACAGGGAGCAGTTCTTC. Amino acids: CASSLLYREQFF. The V gene is TRBV11-2, the J gene TRBJ2-1; TRBD1 might be the D (5 bases). Germline CDR1 SGHAT, CDR2 FQNNGV. The V gene lost 2 bases and the J gene lost 10 bases, with 9 bases spanning the gap. The CDR3 runs to 12 residues.

The chain carries TRBV19 and TRBJ1-1; TRBD1 might be the D (5 bases). Trimming took off 6 bases at V and 4 bases at J, with 12 bases between the two ends. Germline assignment: CDR1 LNHDA and CDR2 SQIVND (reference sequence). The CDR3 covers 13 residues. The CDR3 sequence is CASRTGGATEAFF. CDR3 nucleotides: TGTGCCAGTAGGACGGGTGGGGCCACTGAAGCTTTCTTT.

This chain uses TRBV19 with TRBJ1-4, with 8 bases fitting TRBD1. There are 14 residues in the CDR3. J gave up 7 bases and V 6 bases, and 7 bases lay outside the gene matches. CDR1 is LNHDA and CDR2 is SQIVND in the germline V gene (reference sequence). The CDR3 reads CASRRQGKSEKLFF. The CDR3 DNA follows: TGTGCCAGTAGGAGACAGGGGAAAAGTGAAAAACTGTTTTTT.

The CDR3, as DNA: TGTGCCAGCAGTGTTCCGGGACAGGGGGAATCTGGCTACACCTTC. Its translation is CASSVPGQGESGYTF. The chain carries TRBV6-6 and TRBJ1-2, with TRBD1 matching 11 bases. Germline V gene data show CDR1 as MNHNY and CDR2 as SVGAGI (reference sequence). V lost 5 bases to trimming and J lost 7 bases; unmatched junction nucleotides: 9. CDR3 size: 15 residues.

CDR3 loop: CASSLGRGQETQYF. CDR3 coding DNA: TGTGCCAGCAGCTTGGGCAGGGGCCAGGAGACCCAGTACTTC. The chain is built from TRBV5-5 and TRBJ2-5; TRBD1 is a possible D gene (6 bases). V was cut by 0 bases and J by 5 bases, with 11 bases left in between. The CDR3 is 14 residues long. CDR1 is SGHKS and CDR2 is YYEKEE in the germline V gene (reference sequence).

The rearrangement joins TRBV7-9 to TRBJ2-4; maybe TRBD1 (6 bases). Per the germline V gene, CDR1 is SEHNR and CDR2 is FQNEAQ (reference sequence). V lost 5 bases to trimming and J lost 5 bases, with 19 bases between them. The CDR3 extends over 16 amino acids. CDR3 DNA sequence: TGTGCCAGCAGCCCCGGTTGGCAGGGGCGGCAAAACATTCAGTACTTC. Its translation is CASSPGWQGRQNIQYF.

In its sample, this clone was seen a few times. This chain joins TRBV9 and TRBJ2-7; 8 bases are a match to TRBD2. This CDR3 is built from 15 residues. Germline-derived CDR1 and CDR2 are SGDLS and YYNGEE. After removal of 2 bases from V and 3 bases from J, the junction contained 7 bases not matched to a gene. The CDR3 nucleotides read TGTGCCAGCAGCGTTGGACCTAGCGGGTACTACGAGCAGTACTTC. The encoded protein is CASSVGPSGYYEQYF.

V is TRBV4-1 and J is TRBJ1-5; TRBD1 agrees at 8 bases. Trimming took 4 bases from V and 0 from J; bases not matched to a gene: 11. Germline-derived CDR1 and CDR2 are MGHRA and YSYEKL. This CDR3 has 18 residues. The CDR3: CASSRISAGGFSNQPQHF. DNA for the CDR3: TGCGCCAGCAGCCGGATCTCGGCAGGGGGCTTTAGCAATCAGCCCCAGCATTTT.

Concerning this clone itself: At one of its ends the junction is not consistent with the germline gene, which may arise from a read error. V gene TRBV7-7 combines with J gene TRBJ2-5; TRBD1 is a possible D gene (6 bases). The CDR3 totals 16 residues. The germline CDR1 and CDR2 sequences are SSHAT and FNYEAQ (reference sequence). In DNA form, the CDR3 reads TGTGCTAGCAGCCGCCTGGGACACCCATACCAAGAGACCCAGTACTTC. Translating gives CASSRLGHPYQETQYF.

This clone was seen only once. The gene calls are TRBV25-1 and TRBJ2-7; D is perhaps TRBD2 (7 bases). CDR3 length: 17 residues. The germline V gene has CDR1 MGHDK and CDR2 SYGVNS. Between the trimmed V and J ends, which lost 5 bases and 4 bases, there was a span of 24 bases. The CDR3 loop reads CASSRQQVGGASYEQYF. DNA of the CDR3: TGTGCCAGCAGTCGGCAACAAGTGGGGGGGGCCTCTTACGAGCAGTACTTC.

The rearrangement uses TRBV30 and TRBJ1-1; D is unclear. The CDR3 has 13 residues. Between the trimmed V and J ends, which lost 8 bases and 1 base, there was a span of 14 bases. The V gene's germline CDR1 is GTSNPN and CDR2 SVGIG (reference sequence). The CDR3 spells CAGHDKKNTEAFF. The CDR3 nucleotides are TGTGCCGGGCACGATAAAAAGAACACTGAAGCTTTCTTT.

There are a few counts of this clone. The chain is built from TRBV6-1 and TRBJ1-6; the D is unclear. V was pared by 2 bases and J by 8 bases, with 13 bases between. Looked up from germline, CDR1 is MNHNS and CDR2 is SASEGT. The CDR3 extends over 15 amino acids. DNA of the CDR3: TGTGCCAGCAGTGAATCCTACCCACCTGATTCACCCCTCCACTTT. Its protein product is CASSESYPPDSPLHF.

The chain employs TRBV9 and TRBJ2-7, with 7 nucleotides matching TRBD1. With V trimmed by 2 bases and J by 6 bases, 5 bases remained unmatched. There are 13 residues in the CDR3. Germline assignment: CDR1 SGDLS and CDR2 YYNGEE. CDR3: CASSVTGAGEQYF. Written as DNA, the CDR3 is TGTGCCAGCAGCGTTACAGGGGCTGGCGAGCAGTACTTC.

V gene TRBV18 combines with J gene TRBJ2-5, with 9 nucleotides matching TRBD1. V lost 3 bases to trimming and J lost 1 base; unmatched junction nucleotides: 9. Per the germline V gene, CDR1 is KGHSH and CDR2 is LQKENI. The CDR3 runs 17 residues. CDR3 residues: CASSPPRTGVVQETQYF. CDR3 bases: TGTGCCAGCTCACCTCCCCGGACAGGGGTGGTCCAAGAGACCCAGTACTTC.

This rearrangement joins TRBV28 to TRBJ1-5; no reliable D call. The CDR3 loop spans 13 amino acids. The V end lost 4 bases, the J end lost 0 bases, and 4 bases lay between the germline ends. Germline CDR1 reads MDHEN; CDR2 reads SYDVKM. The CDR3 nucleotides are TGTGCCAGCAGTTCGTATAGCAATCAGCCCCAGCATTTT. Protein product: CASSSYSNQPQHF.

Only a few counts were recorded for this clone. The chain recombines TRBV6-1 with TRBJ2-5; 9 positions agree with TRBD2. With V trimmed by 1 base and J by 3 bases, 6 bases remained unmatched. The germline CDR1 and CDR2 sequences are MNHNS and SASEGT. The CDR3 extends over 16 amino acids. In nucleotides, the CDR3 is TGTGCCAGCAGTGAAGAGGCGGGAGGGTCGAAAGAGACCCAGTACTTC. It is translated as CASSEEAGGSKETQYF.

The rearrangement joins TRBV6-5 to TRBJ2-5; D possibly corresponds to TRBD2 (6 bases). Germline loops: CDR1 MNHEY, CDR2 SVGAGI. The CDR3 runs to 15 residues. V was clipped by 2 bases and J by 7 bases, with 17 bases between them. CDR3 nucleotide sequence: TGTGCCAGCAGTTACGGGCAGGCCCTCGGGGGGACCCAGTACTTC. Protein: CASSYGQALGGTQYF.

The chain links TRBV7-2 to TRBJ2-7; 8 positions agree with TRBD2. The V gene's germline CDR1 is SGHTA and CDR2 FQGNSA. The CDR3 extends over 14 amino acids. V gave up 0 bases and J gave up 5 bases; unmatched junction bases: 3. The CDR3 bases are TGTGCCAGCAGCTTAGCTGTGACTAGCGACGAGCAGTACTTC. Translated, it gives CASSLAVTSDEQYF. Looking up the rest from reference TRBV7-2 and TRBJ2-7 gives the full variable domain: GAGVSQSPSNKVTEKGKDVELRCDPISGHTALYWYRQSLGQGLEFLIYFQGNSAPDKSGLPSDRFSAERTGGSVSTLTIQRTQQEDSAVYLCASSLAVTSDEQYFGPGTRLTVT.

This clone has only a few counts. The V gene is TRBV7-9, the J gene TRBJ1-1; D remains ambiguous. The germline CDR1 and CDR2 sequences are SEHNR and FQNEAQ (reference sequence). The V and J ends lost 7 bases and 1 base respectively, with 10 bases between them. This CDR3 spans 13 amino acids. CDR3 coding DNA: TGTGCCAGCAAGAGAGGCCCGAACACTGAAGCTTTCTTT. It codes for CASKRGPNTEAFF.